This TCR beta chain was obtained from a study of blood T cell repertoires in COVID-19. About the study: COVID-19 samples, acute and convalescent, were from the United States, Italy and Spain. Sources were T cells, B-cell-depleted T cells, or PBMCs; the material itself was cDNA or gDNA.

The CDR3 is 15 residues long. The V and J ends lost 2 bases and 8 bases, in that order; junction bases with no gene match: 11. Germline CDR1 reads GTSNPN; CDR2 reads SVGIG (reference sequence). In the source study's methods: Amplification with reference gene primers provided the estimates of nucleated cell counts. Method: immunoSEQ multiplex PCR; TCRdb's copy keeps in-frame clones and lacks some. V and J calls and clone size are given by that table; D and trimming were obtained from the DNA. Here the sample spans approximately 75,000 clones, nearly 90% being singletons. The table lists this clone with a count of one.

Sequenced input: peripheral blood. This clonotype originated in a man aged 50-60 years with acute or convalescent COVID-19. The gene calls are TRBV30 and TRBJ1-2, with 10 bases that match TRBD1. CDR3 bases: TGTGCCTGGAGTCAGTCGGGACAGGGGTGGCTGGGCTACACCTTC. Residues: CAWSQSGQGWLGYTF.